This T cell receptor beta chain was identified during a study of Graves' ophthalmopathy and Graves' hyperthyroidism. Points from the study as a whole: A 13-signature model separated ophthalmopathy from stable hyperthyroidism, about 91% sensitivity, about 81% specificity. Also, most clonotypes expanded in the thyroid above 0.001 frequency appeared in blood.

RNA transcripts were the source from which TCR beta CDR3 regions were amplified. An opening RT-PCR round employed HTBI primers and preceded a second-round multiplex PCR. TCRdb re-derived calls from the multiplex PCR reads in MiXCR, one entry per CDR3 protein. The data hold 580,000 or so distinct CDR3 sequences, with about two fifths observed a single time. A note on this clonotype: Its antigen is not identified.

The length of the CDR3 is 15 residues. Germline lookup yields CDR1 DFQATT and CDR2 SNEGSKA (reference sequence). V lost 6 bases to trimming and J lost 5 bases; unmatched junction nucleotides: 10. Excluded: other autoimmune disease, uncontrolled infection, pregnancy or lactation. Diagnostic conclusions were grounded in clinical symptoms, serum thyroxine, TRAb, thyroid ultrasound and orbital computed tomography. The TCR was taken from an adult man with Graves' hyperthyroidism. The sequenced material came from peripheral blood or thyroid tissue (not recorded which). V usage is TRBV20-1 and J usage is TRBJ2-1; 10 nucleotides line up with TRBD2. The CDR3 here is CSAHLQREGNNEQFF. The CDR3 coding sequence is TGCAGTGCGCACCTCCAGCGGGAGGGAAACAATGAGCAGTTCTTC.